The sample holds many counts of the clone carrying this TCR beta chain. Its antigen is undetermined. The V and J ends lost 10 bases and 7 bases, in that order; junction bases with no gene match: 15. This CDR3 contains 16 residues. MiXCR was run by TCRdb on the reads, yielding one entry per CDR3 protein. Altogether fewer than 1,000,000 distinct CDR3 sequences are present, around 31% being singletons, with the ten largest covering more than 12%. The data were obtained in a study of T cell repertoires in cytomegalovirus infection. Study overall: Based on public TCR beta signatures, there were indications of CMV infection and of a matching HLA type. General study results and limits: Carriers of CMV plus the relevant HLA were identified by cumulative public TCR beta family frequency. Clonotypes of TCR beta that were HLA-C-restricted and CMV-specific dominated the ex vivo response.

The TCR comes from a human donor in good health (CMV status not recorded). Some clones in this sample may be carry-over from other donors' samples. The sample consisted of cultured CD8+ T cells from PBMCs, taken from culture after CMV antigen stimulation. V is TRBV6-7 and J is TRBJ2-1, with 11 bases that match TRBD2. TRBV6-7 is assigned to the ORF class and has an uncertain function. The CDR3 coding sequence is TGTGCCATCCCCCCCCAGGCTAGCGGGGGGAGGAATGAGCAGTTCTTC. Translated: CAIPPQASGGRNEQFF.